Shown below are 22 T cell receptor beta chains from a single sample sequenced in a study of blood T cell repertoires in COVID-19. The repertoire was sequenced with immunoSEQ multiplex PCR; TCRdb's copy has only in-frame clones and lacks some. The sample has around 300,000 clones, around 90% seen once; the top ten hold over 4.5%. Sequencing used PBMCs or T cells enriched from blood (not recorded which). Receptors originate from a man aged 25 to 40 who had recovered from COVID-19.

This chain connects TRBV5-6 to TRBJ2-7, with no clear D. CDR3 length: 14 amino acids. The V end lost 3 bases, the J end lost 0 bases, and 10 bases lay between the germline ends. Germline assignment: CDR1 SGHDT and CDR2 YYEEEE. CDR3 DNA: TGTGCCAGCAGCTCCAGTGACTTCTCCTACGAGCAGTACTTC. It yields the protein CASSSSDFSYEQYF.

V usage is TRBV15 and J usage is TRBJ2-5; D unclear. The CDR3 totals 12 residues. Trimming removed 1 base at V and 5 bases at J, with 5 bases between. In germline, CDR1 is LNHNV, CDR2 YYDKDF (reference sequence). The CDR3 coding sequence is TGTGCCACCAGCAGAGGTCTTGAGACCCAGTACTTC. Its protein is CATSRGLETQYF.

This chain joins TRBV27 and TRBJ2-7, with a weak D call TRBD2 (6 bases). Trimming removed 6 bases at V and 3 bases at J, with 18 bases between. Germline-derived CDR1 and CDR2 are MNHEY and SMNVEV (reference sequence). The CDR3 sequence is 15 residues long. The CDR3 sequence is CASSPGLALLYEQYF. The CDR3 DNA is TGTGCCAGCAGCCCGGGGCTAGCGCTGCTCTACGAGCAGTACTTC.

The chain is built from TRBV9 and TRBJ1-1; TRBD1 agrees at 7 bases. J was trimmed by 7 bases and V by 0 bases; bases with no gene match: 0. This CDR3 is built from 12 residues. Germline CDR1 reads SGDLS; CDR2 reads YYNGEE. As DNA, the CDR3 is TGTGCCAGCAGCGTAGCAGGGGGTGAAGCTTTCTTT. Translation gives CASSVAGGEAFF. Filled out from reference TRBV9 and TRBJ1-1, the complete variable domain reads DSGVTQTPKHLITATGQRVTLRCSPRSGDLSVYWYQQSLDQGLQFLIQYYNGEERAKGNILERFSAQQFPDLHSELNLSSLELGDSALYFCASSVAGGEAFFGQGTRLTVV.

The V and J genes are TRBV19 and TRBJ2-4; 8 positions agree with TRBD1. Germline values: CDR1 LNHDA, CDR2 SQIVND (reference sequence). CDR3 length equals 15 residues. The V and J ends lost 6 bases and 5 bases, in that order; junction bases with no gene match: 9. The CDR3 region has the DNA TGTGCCAGTAGCTTTTTGGACAGGGATGAAAACATTCAGTACTTC. Its translation: CASSFLDRDENIQYF.

In its sample, this clone was seen once. The V gene is TRBV5-1, the J gene TRBJ2-7; 8 bases line up with TRBD1. Germline V lookup: CDR1 SGHRS, CDR2 YFSETQ. The ends lost 4 bases at V and 1 base at J; junction bases unmatched: 7. CDR3 length equals 15 residues. The CDR3 region is CASSRQGARSYEQYF. CDR3 coding DNA: TGCGCCAGCAGCCGGCAGGGGGCGCGATCCTACGAGCAGTACTTC.

V gene TRBV5-1 combines with J gene TRBJ2-7; D is ambiguous. Germline V gene lookup returns CDR1 SGHRS and CDR2 YFSETQ. This CDR3 spans 15 amino acids. V shed 4 bases and J shed 3 bases, with 17 bases lying between them. CDR3 protein: CASSPKAGLNYEQYF. The CDR3 DNA reads TGCGCCAGCAGCCCGAAGGCAGGATTAAACTACGAGCAGTACTTC.

V usage is TRBV29-1 and J usage is TRBJ2-3; tentative D call: TRBD1 (5 bases). The CDR3 runs 15 residues. Germline assignment: CDR1 SQVTM and CDR2 ANQGSEA. V shed 4 bases and J shed 1 base, with 15 bases lying between them. CDR3 nucleotide sequence: TGCAGCGTTGTGGGGCCTTCGGGTGGCACAGATACGCAGTATTTT. Protein: CSVVGPSGGTDTQYF.

The chain combines TRBV11-2 with TRBJ2-7; 8 bases match TRBD1. V was pared by 5 bases and J by 2 bases, with 5 bases of the junction left unmatched. The germline V gene has CDR1 SGHAT and CDR2 FQNNGV. The CDR3 is 14 amino acids. As DNA, the CDR3 is TGTGCCAGCAGCCATGGACAGGGCGCCTACGAGCAGTACTTC. Amino acids: CASSHGQGAYEQYF.

This rearrangement joins TRBV28 to TRBJ2-7; D uncertain. There are 13 residues in the CDR3. Trimming stripped 4 bases from V and 4 bases from J, with 11 bases between. Germline CDR1 MDHEN, CDR2 SYDVKM. The CDR3 loop is CASSSPAVYEQYF. The DNA of the CDR3 is TGTGCCAGCAGTTCTCCCGCGGTATACGAGCAGTACTTC.

The chain couples TRBV15 to TRBJ1-5; TRBD1 might be the D (6 bases). V dropped 1 base and J dropped 6 bases, with 16 bases sitting between them. CDR1 is LNHNV, CDR2 YYDKDF, per germline (reference sequence). This CDR3 comprises 16 residues. The chain's CDR3 is CATSRVGGANSQPQHF. CDR3 DNA sequence: TGTGCCACCAGCAGAGTGGGGGGGGCGAATAGTCAGCCCCAGCATTTT.

The genes are TRBV18 and TRBJ2-1; TRBD1 agrees at 10 bases. This CDR3 spans 15 amino acids. Germline loops: CDR1 KGHSH, CDR2 LQKENI. V lost 2 bases and J lost 11; bases outside the gene matches: 9. Written as DNA, the CDR3 is TGTGCCAGCTCACCAGTTGGACAGGGGGGGCCCAAGCAGTTCTTC. As protein: CASSPVGQGGPKQFF.

This chain links TRBV5-5 with TRBJ1-5, with D perhaps matching TRBD1 (5 bases). The CDR3 runs to 15 residues. Germline V gene lookup returns CDR1 SGHKS and CDR2 YYEKEE (reference sequence). Deletions cut 5 bases from V and 0 bases from J, with 12 bases between. The CDR3 protein is CASSPTGGSNQPQHF. CDR3 DNA: TGTGCCAGCAGTCCGACCGGGGGTAGCAATCAGCCCCAGCATTTT.

This chain joins TRBV13 and TRBJ2-1, with 10 bases matching TRBD1. Germline V gives CDR1 PRHDT, CDR2 FYEKMQ (reference sequence). V lost 0 bases, J lost 12 bases, and 17 bases stayed unmatched. The CDR3 is 18 residues long. CDR3 nucleotide sequence: TGTGCCAGCAGCTTAGGCCTTGAAGGACAGGGGGGTTTTATGGGGCAGTTCTTC. Its translation is CASSLGLEGQGGFMGQFF.

The chain recombines TRBV7-9 with TRBJ2-7, with D perhaps TRBD2 (5 bases). Germline V gene lookup returns CDR1 SEHNR and CDR2 FQNEAQ (reference sequence). The CDR3 loop spans 15 amino acids. V dropped 7 bases and J dropped 1 base, with 17 bases sitting between them. The CDR3 loop reads CASTPPGFPSYEQYF. The CDR3, as DNA: TGTGCCAGCACGCCACCGGGGTTCCCATCCTACGAGCAGTACTTC.

The chain couples TRBV28 to TRBJ2-2; D is unresolved. Looked up from germline, CDR1 is MDHEN and CDR2 is SYDVKM. The ends were cut back, 6 bases at V and 3 bases at J, with 8 bases in the middle. CDR3 length: 13 residues. The CDR3 sequence: CASSLRYTGELFF. The CDR3, as DNA: TGTGCCAGCAGCCTCCGGTACACCGGGGAGCTGTTTTTT. The full variable domain, its missing parts supplied by reference TRBV28 and TRBJ2-2, is DVKVTQSSRYLVKRTGEKVFLECVQDMDHENMFWYRQDPGLGLRLIYFSYDVKMKEKGDIPEGYSVSREKKERFSLILESASTNQTSMYLCASSLRYTGELFFGEGSRLTVL.

This sequence joins TRBV19 and TRBJ2-7; 13 positions agree with TRBD2. The CDR3 has 15 amino acids. CDR1 and CDR2 from the germline V gene are LNHDA and SQIVND (reference sequence). Trimming removed 2 bases from V and 7 bases from J; junction bases left unmatched: 5. CDR3 in DNA: TGTGCCAGTAGTATACCTGGACTAGCGGGGGTTGAGCAGTACTTC. It translates to CASSIPGLAGVEQYF. Full variable domain (missing parts from reference TRBV19 and TRBJ2-7): DGGITQSPKYLFRKEGQNVTLSCEQNLNHDAMYWYRQDPGQGLRLIYYSQIVNDFQKGDIAEGYSVSREKKESFPLTVTSAQKNPTAFYLCASSIPGLAGVEQYFGPGTRLTVT.

The chain is built from TRBV2 and TRBJ2-1; 8 bases align to TRBD1. The germline gives CDR1 SNHLY, CDR2 FYNNEI. V shed 6 bases, J shed 7 bases, and the junction held 11 bases outside the gene matches. The CDR3 has 15 residues. CDR3 loop: CASSTPGQEDNEQFF. CDR3 nucleotide sequence: TGTGCCAGCAGCACTCCGGGACAGGAAGATAATGAGCAGTTCTTC.

J is TRBJ1-6 and V is TRBV2, with 9 bases matching TRBD1. CDR1 is SNHLY and CDR2 is FYNNEI in the germline V gene. Trimming removed 5 bases from V and 10 bases from J; junction bases left unmatched: 6. The CDR3 runs to 14 residues. CDR3: CASSKQGAQSPLHF. The DNA of the CDR3 is TGTGCCAGCAGTAAACAGGGGGCGCAATCACCCCTCCACTTT.

The chain couples TRBV7-9 to TRBJ1-1, with 7 nucleotides matching TRBD1. Unmatched junction bases numbered 4, after V lost 1 base and J lost 2 bases. Germline assignment: CDR1 SEHNR and CDR2 FQNEAQ (reference sequence). This CDR3 is built from 15 residues. In DNA form, the CDR3 reads TGTGCCAGCAGCTTAGGGGACAGACGAAACACTGAAGCTTTCTTT. It yields the protein CASSLGDRRNTEAFF. Drawing the rest from reference TRBV7-9 and TRBJ1-1, the complete variable domain is DTGVSQNPRHKITKRGQNVTFRCDPISEHNRLYWYRQTLGQGPEFLTYFQNEAQLEKSRLLSDRFSAERPKGSFSTLEIQRTEQGDSAMYLCASSLGDRRNTEAFFGQGTRLTVV.

The rearrangement joins TRBV24-1 to TRBJ1-2; D gene ambiguous. This CDR3 spans 15 amino acids. V was pared by 3 bases and J by 4 bases, with 14 bases between. Germline assignment: CDR1 KGHDR and CDR2 SFDVKD. In DNA, the CDR3 is TGTGCCACCAGTGATATTTTCGGCGACACCTATGGCTACACCTTC. Its translation: CATSDIFGDTYGYTF.

This clone was detected only once. The J gene is TRBJ2-3, the V gene TRBV4-1; a weak D match, TRBD2 (6 bases). Trimming left V 0 bases short and J 0 bases short, with 13 bases between. In germline, CDR1 is MGHRA, CDR2 YSYEKL. CDR3 size: 17 residues. The CDR3 region is CASSQDGAGSSTDTQYF. The CDR3 nucleotides read TGCGCCAGCAGCCAAGACGGGGCGGGATCTAGCACAGATACGCAGTATTTT.